This TCR beta chain was captured in a study of human T cells and chemical hapten exposure (dated by TCRdb to the early 2020s). For the wider study: For sensitization, 2% DPC in acetone was applied to an approximately 2 cm by approximately 2 cm area of upper inner arm skin. For TCR sequencing, blood came from 25 to 30 alopecia patients at anywhere from one to four time points (pre-sensitization, 2, 6 and 24 weeks). Patient blood was sampled pre-sensitization (week 0) and at 2, 6 and about 24 weeks after DPC sensitization. Patch tests used Finn chambers with 0.01% DPC on the upper back, scored after 6 days by International Contact Dermatitis Research Group standards. Alopecia areata with under or over 50% scalp involvement, alopecia totalis and alopecia universalis were represented in the patient cohort, which was mostly female. Throughout the approximately 25-week study period, patients were also given weekly therapeutic DPC doses on the scalp. The study tracked peripheral blood TCR repertoire changes in vivo during primary and secondary sensitization to the hapten diphenylcyclopropenone (DPC) in alopecia patients. Libraries were pooled for sequencing, and per-sample TCR yields varied mainly because of small differences in library volumes within the pool. On the study overall, not on this receptor specifically: Because every patient had alopecia, a presumed autoimmune disease, the patients' immune response might differ from that of healthy individuals. Repeated subsampling changed both the strength of the expansion versus patch-test correlation and the threshold at which that correlation became significant. DPC sensitization did not change how many TCRs were above 1 in 1000 frequency, and no evidence was found of alterations in global repertoire structure. Significantly more large CDR3 similarity clusters were formed by expanded TCRs than by pre-sensitization or healthy control sets, consistent with antigen-driven responses. Patch test score correlated positively with the number of PT1 expanded TCRs, reaching significance at thresholds 8, 16 and 32 but not at 4.

Via the germline V gene, CDR1 is SGHRS and CDR2 YFSETQ. The CDR3 starts with the cysteine, ends with the phenylalanine, and has 16 residues. Left in the record is the CDR3 DNA by itself, 48 bases read in frame from the first base. V is cut by 4 bases and J by 0 bases, and the space between the germline ends is 14 bases. On this clonotype: There is no known antigen for this receptor. The input lacks base qualities; no much larger clone sits a single base away.

Library prep was done by RACE. The data were produced on a NextSeq 500. During library preparation, unique molecular identifiers were attached to individual cDNA molecules so that TCRs could be counted in a quantitative, reproducible way. Each blood RNA sample was used to sequence both TCR alpha and TCR beta chains. As for the original processing: Samples had a median of roughly 100,000 TCRs, with a range from 23,224 to 690,600. V, J and CDR3 annotation of the TCR reads was carried out using the Decombinator software suite. For the PS versus PT1 abundance plots, all samples were subsampled to the same number of TCRs (28,000). Expanded TCRs were defined as absent before sensitization and observed at least eight times at the 2-week time point. Using fastp trimming at Q25 and MiXCR clonotype assembly, TCRdb reanalyzed the public sequencing data and kept in-frame beta chains. When rows share a CDR3 protein, they turn into one entry using the most common DNA and genes. In this record, the V and J calls reflect TCRdb's handling and not the investigators' own analysis. The sample table contains under 300,000 distinct CDR3 sequences; only one count was recorded for 7% to 10% of them. The ten largest clones add up to approximately 2.3% of the sample.

The time point label corresponds to: pre-sensitization, week 0. The treatment or condition label on this specimen signifies: therapeutic diphenylcyclopropenone sensitization with weekly scalp DPC. At every patch-test visit, the blood draw took place before the patch test was put on. Patients were eligible if aged 18 to 70, diagnosed with alopecia and judged suitable for DPC therapy, and pregnant patients were excluded. Total RNA was isolated from unfractionated whole blood collected in Tempus Blood RNA tubes. The clonotype was recovered from a woman between 35 and 50 years old with alopecia areata. Some clones in this sample may be carry-over from other donors' samples. The sequencing here drew on whole blood, taken in connection with sensitization to the hapten diphenylcyclopropenone (DPC). The chain employs TRBV5-1 and TRBJ2-1; TRBD1 is perhaps the D gene, given 6 matching bases. The CDR3 region reads CASSVSGVLSYNEQFF. The nucleotide sequence is TGCGCCAGCAGCGTATCAGGGGTTCTCTCCTACAATGAGCAGTTCTTC.